Sequencing of this TCR beta chain was carried out in a study of blood T cell repertoires in COVID-19. V lost 2 bases, J lost 7 bases, and 18 bases lay in between. Looked up from germline, CDR1 is MDHEN and CDR2 is SYDVKM. The CDR3 is 15 amino acids. Libraries were prepared by immunoSEQ multiplex PCR; TCRdb keeps only in-frame clonotypes and omits some of them. The data contain some 91,000 clones, over 65% of them singletons. The chain uses TRBV28 and TRBJ2-7; D is perhaps TRBD1 (6 bases). Sequencing was done on a sample of peripheral blood. This TCR was recovered from a human donor in a cohort sampled during active COVID-19. The DNA for the CDR3 is TGTGCCAGCAGTTTAGGTGGTAGGGGGTCCGGGGAGCAGTACTTC. Amino acid sequence: CASSLGGRGSGEQYF.